The subject of this entry is one T cell receptor (beta chain). Its target is unknown. Germline V gives CDR1 PRHDT, CDR2 FYEKMQ (reference sequence). This CDR3 region has 14 residues. V was pared by 7 bases and J by 7 bases, with 12 bases of the junction left unmatched. These data belong to a study of cytomegalovirus exposure and HLA in healthy donors. Overall study findings and caveats: HLA alleles were associated with 15,000 to 20,000 TCR beta sequences in a later analysis at 0.05 false discovery rate. Through in vitro validation, three CMV-associated chains were shown to be specific for CMV antigens.

PCR amplification relied on 60 Vbeta primers (plus 13 Jbeta primers). Repertoires were generated with immunoSEQ multiplex PCR, while TCRdb's copy carries only in-frame clones and drops some. Of approximately 140,000 clones listed, around 79% are singletons. The clonotype comes from a human donor in good health. The sample was PBMCs. The V and J genes are TRBV13 and TRBJ1-2; 7 bases fit TRBD1. CDR3 protein: CASKTQGTDRGYTF. In nucleotides, the CDR3 is TGTGCCAGCAAAACTCAGGGGACAGACCGTGGCTACACCTTC.